The TCR beta chain under discussion was sequenced for a study of blood T cells in healthy people across ages. With a J-beta primer mix and a sample-barcoded 5' primer, a second PCR ran about 7 to 12 cycles. Each cDNA molecule was tagged by a template-switch adaptor with 12 random nucleotides. TCRdb reprocessed the 5' RACE reads via MiXCR and lists one record per CDR3 protein. The sample includes about 640,000 distinct CDR3 sequences, around 38% seen only once; the top ten take 30%. There were at least 5 micrograms of total RNA extracted from every sample. About this clonotype itself: No antigen is known for it. Relative to the germline gene, one junction end is altered; a read error may explain this.

General observations from the study: It was the long-lived donors that had more naive CD4+ cells and higher diversity than aged donors.

Material: blood. This sequence originates from a man older than 75 in good health.

In nucleotides, the CDR3 is TGTGCCGGCAGCCTCCGTGTAGGGGGCGTTAATCGCTACACCTTC. Its protein product is CAGSLRVGGVNRYTF. The chain couples TRBV5-6 to TRBJ1-2; 7 bases align to TRBD1. CDR3 length: 15 residues. The germline V gene has CDR1 SGHDT and CDR2 YYEEEE.